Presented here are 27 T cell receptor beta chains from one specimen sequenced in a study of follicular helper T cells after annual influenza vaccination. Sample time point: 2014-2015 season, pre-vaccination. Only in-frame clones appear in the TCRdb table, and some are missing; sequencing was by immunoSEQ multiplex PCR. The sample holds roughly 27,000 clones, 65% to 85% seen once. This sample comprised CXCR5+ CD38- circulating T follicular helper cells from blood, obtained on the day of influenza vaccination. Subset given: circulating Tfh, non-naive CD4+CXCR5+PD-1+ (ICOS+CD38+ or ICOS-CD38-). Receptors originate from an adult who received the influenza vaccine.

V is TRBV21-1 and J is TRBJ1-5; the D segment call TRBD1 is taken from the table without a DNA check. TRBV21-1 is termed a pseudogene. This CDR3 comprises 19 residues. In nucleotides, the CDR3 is TGTGCCAGCAGCGCTCCGGTGGGGTGGAAGGGGTTTCGCAATCAGCCCCAGCATTTT. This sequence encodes CASSAPVGWKGFRNQPQHF.

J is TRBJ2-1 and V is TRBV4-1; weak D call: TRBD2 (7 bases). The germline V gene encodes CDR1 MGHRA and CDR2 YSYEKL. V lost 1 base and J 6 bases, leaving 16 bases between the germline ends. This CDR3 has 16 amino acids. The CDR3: CASSQVGRGGGNEQFF. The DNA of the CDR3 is TGCGCCAGCAGCCAAGTAGGCAGGGGCGGGGGCAATGAGCAGTTCTTC.

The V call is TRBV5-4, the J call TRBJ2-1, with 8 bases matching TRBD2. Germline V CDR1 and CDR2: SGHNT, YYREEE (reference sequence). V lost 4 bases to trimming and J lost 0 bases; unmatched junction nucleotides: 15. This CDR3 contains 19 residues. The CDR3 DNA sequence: TGTGCCAGCAGCAGGGGGGCCAGCGGGAGAACCCTCTCCTACAATGAGCAGTTCTTC. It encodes CASSRGASGRTLSYNEQFF. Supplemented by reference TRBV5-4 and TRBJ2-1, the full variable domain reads ETGVTQSPTHLIKTRGQQVTLRCSSQSGHNTVSWYQQALGQGPQFIFQYYREEENGRGNFPPRFSGLQFPNYSSELNVNALELDDSALYLCASSRGASGRTLSYNEQFFGPGTRLTVL.

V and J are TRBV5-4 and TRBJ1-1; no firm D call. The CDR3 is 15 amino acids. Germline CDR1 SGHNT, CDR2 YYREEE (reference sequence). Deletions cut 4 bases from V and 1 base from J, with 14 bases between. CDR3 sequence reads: CASSTSGFRNTEAFF. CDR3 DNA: TGTGCCAGCAGCACTTCAGGCTTTAGGAACACTGAAGCTTTCTTT.

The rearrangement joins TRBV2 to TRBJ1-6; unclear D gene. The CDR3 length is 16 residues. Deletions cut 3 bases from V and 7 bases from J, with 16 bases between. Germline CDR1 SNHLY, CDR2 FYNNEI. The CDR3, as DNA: TGTGCCAGCAGTGAGGGTCCACACAGAATCAATTCACCCCTCCACTTT. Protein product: CASSEGPHRINSPLHF.

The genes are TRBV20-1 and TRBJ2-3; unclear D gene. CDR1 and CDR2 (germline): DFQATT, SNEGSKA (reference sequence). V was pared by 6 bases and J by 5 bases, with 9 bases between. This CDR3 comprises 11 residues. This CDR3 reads CSAPQRDTQYF. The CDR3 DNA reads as TGCAGTGCACCGCAGCGAGATACGCAGTATTTT.

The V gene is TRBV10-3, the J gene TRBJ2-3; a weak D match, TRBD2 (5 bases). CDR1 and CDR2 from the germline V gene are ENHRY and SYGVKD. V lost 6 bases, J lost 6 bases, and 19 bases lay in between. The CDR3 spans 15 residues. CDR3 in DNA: TGTGCCATCAGGGCCACACCGCTAGCTACCGATACGCAGTATTTT. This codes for CAIRATPLATDTQYF.

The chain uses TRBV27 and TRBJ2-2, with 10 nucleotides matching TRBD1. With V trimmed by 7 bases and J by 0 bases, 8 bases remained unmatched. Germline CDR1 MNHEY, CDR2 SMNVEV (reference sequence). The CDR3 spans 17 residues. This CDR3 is CASTEHGQGANTGELFF. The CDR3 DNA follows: TGTGCCAGCACCGAGCACGGACAGGGGGCGAACACCGGGGAGCTGTTTTTT.

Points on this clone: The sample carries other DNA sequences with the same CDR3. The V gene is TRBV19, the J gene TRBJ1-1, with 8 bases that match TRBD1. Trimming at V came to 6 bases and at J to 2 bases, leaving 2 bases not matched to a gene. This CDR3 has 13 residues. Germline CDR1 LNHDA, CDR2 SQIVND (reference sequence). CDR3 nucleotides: TGTGCCAGTAGCGGACAGGGCAACACTGAAGCTTTCTTT. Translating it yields CASSGQGNTEAFF.

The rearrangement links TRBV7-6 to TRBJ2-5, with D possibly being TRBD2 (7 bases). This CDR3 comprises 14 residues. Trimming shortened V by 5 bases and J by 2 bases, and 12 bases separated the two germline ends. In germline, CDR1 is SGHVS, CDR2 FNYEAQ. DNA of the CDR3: TGTGCCAGCAGCCCGGGGGGCCAACAAGAGACCCAGTACTTC. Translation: CASSPGGQQETQYF.

The CDR3 here is CASKRRGPNQPQHF. The CDR3 region has the DNA TGTGCCAGCAAAAGGAGGGGCCCGAATCAGCCCCAGCATTTT. This chain links TRBV6-5 with TRBJ1-5; perhaps TRBD1 as D (5 bases). The V and J ends lost 7 bases and 4 bases respectively, with 14 bases between them. The CDR3 runs to 14 residues. CDR1 and CDR2 from the germline V gene are MNHEY and SVGAGI.

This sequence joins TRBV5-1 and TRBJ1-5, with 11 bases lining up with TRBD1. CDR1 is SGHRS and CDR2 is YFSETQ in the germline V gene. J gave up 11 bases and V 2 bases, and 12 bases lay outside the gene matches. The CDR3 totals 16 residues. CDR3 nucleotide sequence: TGCGCCAGCAGCTTCGACGGGACAGGGGGAAGAGGGGCCCAGCATTTT. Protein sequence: CASSFDGTGGRGAQHF.

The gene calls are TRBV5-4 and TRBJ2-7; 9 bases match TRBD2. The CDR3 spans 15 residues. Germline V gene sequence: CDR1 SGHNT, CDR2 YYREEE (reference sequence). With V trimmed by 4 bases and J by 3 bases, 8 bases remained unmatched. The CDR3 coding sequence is TGTGCCAGCAGCAGCGGGACTAGCATTGACTACGAGCAGTACTTC. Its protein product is CASSSGTSIDYEQYF.

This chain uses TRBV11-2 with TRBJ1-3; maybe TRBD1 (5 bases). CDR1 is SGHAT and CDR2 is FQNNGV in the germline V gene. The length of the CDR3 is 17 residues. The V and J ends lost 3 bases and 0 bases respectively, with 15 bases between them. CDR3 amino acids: CASSLVRGGGSGNTIYF. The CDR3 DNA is TGTGCCAGCAGCTTGGTTAGGGGAGGCGGCTCTGGAAACACCATATATTTT.

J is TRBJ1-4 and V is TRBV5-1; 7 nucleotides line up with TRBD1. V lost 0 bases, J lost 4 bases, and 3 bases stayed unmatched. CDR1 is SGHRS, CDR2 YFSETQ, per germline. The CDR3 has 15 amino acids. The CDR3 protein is CASSLAGTVNEKLFF. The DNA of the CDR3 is TGCGCCAGCAGCTTGGCTGGGACAGTTAATGAAAAACTGTTTTTT.

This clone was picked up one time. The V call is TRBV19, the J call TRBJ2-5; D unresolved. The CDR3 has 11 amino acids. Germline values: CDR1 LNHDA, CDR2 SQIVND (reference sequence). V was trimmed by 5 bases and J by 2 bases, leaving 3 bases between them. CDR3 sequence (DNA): TGTGCCAGTAGTTCTCAAGAGACCCAGTACTTC. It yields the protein CASSSQETQYF.

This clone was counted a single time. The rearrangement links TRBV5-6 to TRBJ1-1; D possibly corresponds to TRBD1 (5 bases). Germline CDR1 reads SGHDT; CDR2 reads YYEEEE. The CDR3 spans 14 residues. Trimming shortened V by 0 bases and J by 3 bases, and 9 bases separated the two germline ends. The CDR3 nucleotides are TGTGCCAGCAGCTTGGCCGGGGGGTACACTGAAGCTTTCTTT. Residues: CASSLAGGYTEAFF.

CDR3 loop: CASRTGEGEKLFF. The CDR3 DNA reads as TGTGCCAGCAGAACGGGGGAAGGCGAAAAACTGTTTTTT. This sequence joins TRBV2 and TRBJ1-4; tentatively, D is TRBD1 (5 bases). Between the trimmed V and J ends, which lost 6 bases and 8 bases, there was a span of 13 bases. CDR3 length: 13 amino acids. The germline CDR1 and CDR2 sequences are SNHLY and FYNNEI.

CDR3 residues: CASRPYAGTKTEAFF. The CDR3 DNA sequence: TGTGCCAGCAGACCTTACGCCGGGACAAAAACTGAAGCTTTCTTT. The V and J genes are TRBV28 and TRBJ1-1, with a weak D call TRBD1 (6 bases). Germline CDR1 is MDHEN and CDR2 is SYDVKM. V was trimmed by 6 bases and J by 5 bases, leaving 19 bases between them. The CDR3 is 15 residues long.

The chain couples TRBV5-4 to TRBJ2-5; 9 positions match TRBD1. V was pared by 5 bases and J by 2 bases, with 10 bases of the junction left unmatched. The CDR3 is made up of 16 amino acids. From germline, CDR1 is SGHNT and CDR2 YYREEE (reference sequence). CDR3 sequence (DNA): TGTGCCAGCAGATCGGGACAGGGATCACCTCAAGAGACCCAGTACTTC. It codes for CASRSGQGSPQETQYF.

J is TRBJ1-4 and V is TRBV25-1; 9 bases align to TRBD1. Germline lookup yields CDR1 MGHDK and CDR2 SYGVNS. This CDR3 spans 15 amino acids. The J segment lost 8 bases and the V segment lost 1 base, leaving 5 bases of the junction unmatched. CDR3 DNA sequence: TGTGCCAGCAGTGAATCGGGACAGGGTGGCGAAAAACTGTTTTTT. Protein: CASSESGQGGEKLFF.

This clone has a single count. This CDR3 is CASSPGTGMGNTIYF. CDR3 nucleotide sequence: TGTGCCAGCTCACCCGGGACAGGGATGGGTAACACCATATATTTT. This chain connects TRBV18 to TRBJ1-3, with TRBD1 identical over 9 bases. Germline trimming cut 3 bases from V and 7 bases from J; bases unmatched to any gene: 7. Germline assignment: CDR1 KGHSH and CDR2 LQKENI. The CDR3 is 15 amino acids. The variable domain in full, with the rest retrieved from reference TRBV18 and TRBJ1-3, is NAGVMQNPRHLVRRRGQEARLRCSPMKGHSHVYWYRQLPEEGLKFMVYLQKENIIDESGMPKERFSAEFPKEGPSILRIQQVVRGDSAAYFCASSPGTGMGNTIYFGEGSWLTVV.

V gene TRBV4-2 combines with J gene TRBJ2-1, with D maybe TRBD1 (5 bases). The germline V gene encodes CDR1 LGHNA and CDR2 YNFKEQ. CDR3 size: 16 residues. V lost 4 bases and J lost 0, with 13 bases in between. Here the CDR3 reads CASSRGDPSSYNEQFF. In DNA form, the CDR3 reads TGTGCCAGCAGCCGGGGCGACCCGAGCTCCTACAATGAGCAGTTCTTC.

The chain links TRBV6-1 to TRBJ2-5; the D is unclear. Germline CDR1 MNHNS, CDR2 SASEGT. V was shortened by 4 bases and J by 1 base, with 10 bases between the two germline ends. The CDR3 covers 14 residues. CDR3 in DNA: TGTGCCAGCAGTGCGGGTCCCAGCCAAGAGACCCAGTACTTC. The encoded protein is CASSAGPSQETQYF.

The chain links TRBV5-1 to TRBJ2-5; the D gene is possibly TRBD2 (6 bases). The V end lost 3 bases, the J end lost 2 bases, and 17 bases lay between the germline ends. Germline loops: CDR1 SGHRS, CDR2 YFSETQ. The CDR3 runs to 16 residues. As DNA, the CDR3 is TGCGCCAGCAGCTCCGGGACTCAAGTTGGGCAAGAGACCCAGTACTTC. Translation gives CASSSGTQVGQETQYF.

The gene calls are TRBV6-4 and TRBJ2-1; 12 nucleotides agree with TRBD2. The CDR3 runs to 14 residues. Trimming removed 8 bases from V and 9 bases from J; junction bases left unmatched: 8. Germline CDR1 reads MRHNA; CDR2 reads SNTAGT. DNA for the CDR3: TGTGCCAGCGGACTCACTAGCGGGGGGACTGAGCAGTTCTTC. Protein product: CASGLTSGGTEQFF.

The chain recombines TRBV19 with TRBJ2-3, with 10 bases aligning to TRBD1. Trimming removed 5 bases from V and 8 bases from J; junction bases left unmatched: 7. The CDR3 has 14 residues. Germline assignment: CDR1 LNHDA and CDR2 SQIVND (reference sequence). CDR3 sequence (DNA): TGTGCCAGTAGTGCCGGGACAGGGGCGTCTACGCAGTATTTT. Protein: CASSAGTGASTQYF. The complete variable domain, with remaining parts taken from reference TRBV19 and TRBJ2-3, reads DGGITQSPKYLFRKEGQNVTLSCEQNLNHDAMYWYRQDPGQGLRLIYYSQIVNDFQKGDIAEGYSVSREKKESFPLTVTSAQKNPTAFYLCASSAGTGASTQYFGPGTRLTVL.